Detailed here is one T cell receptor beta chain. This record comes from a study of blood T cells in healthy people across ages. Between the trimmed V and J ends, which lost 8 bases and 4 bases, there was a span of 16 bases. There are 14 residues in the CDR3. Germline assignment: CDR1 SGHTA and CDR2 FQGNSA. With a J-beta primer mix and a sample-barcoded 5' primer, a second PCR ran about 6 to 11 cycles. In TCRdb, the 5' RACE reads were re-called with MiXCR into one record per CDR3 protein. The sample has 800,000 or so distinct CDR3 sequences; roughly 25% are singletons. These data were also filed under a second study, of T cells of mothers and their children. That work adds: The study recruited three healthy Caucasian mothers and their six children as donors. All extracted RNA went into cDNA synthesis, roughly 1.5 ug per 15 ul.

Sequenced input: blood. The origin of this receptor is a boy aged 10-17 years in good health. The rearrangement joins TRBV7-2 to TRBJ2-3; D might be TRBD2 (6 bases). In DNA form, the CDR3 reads TGTGCCAGCGCTAATGCCGGGGGTGCAGATACGCAGTATTTT. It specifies CASANAGGADTQYF.